This passage covers 32 T cell receptor beta chains from one sample sequenced in a study of cytomegalovirus exposure and HLA in healthy donors. The method was immunoSEQ multiplex PCR; TCRdb's version includes in-frame clones alone and lacks a portion of them. Of fewer than 200,000 clones in the sample, roughly 90% were seen once. The sequencing input was PBMCs. The receptors originated from a woman under 40 in good health and CMV-seronegative.

V gene TRBV4-2 combines with J gene TRBJ2-2, with TRBD1 identical over 8 bases. Germline V gives CDR1 LGHNA, CDR2 YNFKEQ. The J segment lost 4 bases and the V segment lost 0 bases, leaving 1 base of the junction unmatched. The CDR3 runs 15 residues. The CDR3 region has the DNA TGTGCCAGCAGCCAAGACAGGGGGCGCACCGGGGAGCTGTTTTTT. Translation gives CASSQDRGRTGELFF.

This clone was detected only once. Other DNA sequences within the sample encode an identical CDR3. The chain recombines TRBV5-1 with TRBJ1-1; no firm D call. Germline CDR1 SGHRS, CDR2 YFSETQ. The length of the CDR3 is 12 residues. Trimming removed 3 bases from V and 2 bases from J, with 5 bases in between. The CDR3 region has the DNA TGCGCCAGCAGCTCCCCTAACACTGAAGCTTTCTTT. Protein product: CASSSPNTEAFF. The whole variable domain, filled in from reference TRBV5-1 and TRBJ1-1, reads KAGVTQTPRYLIKTRGQQVTLSCSPISGHRSVSWYQQTPGQGLQFLFEYFSETQRNKGNFPGRFSGRQFSNSRSEMNVSTLELGDSALYLCASSSPNTEAFFGQGTRLTVV.

V and J are TRBV6-1 and TRBJ1-2, with D possibly being TRBD1 (6 bases). Per germline, CDR1 MNHNS and CDR2 SASEGT. This CDR3 is built from 13 residues. Deletions cut 3 bases from V and 8 bases from J, with 13 bases between. Written as DNA, the CDR3 is TGTGCCAGCAGTGAGAGACAGGTCGGAGGCTACACCTTC. It yields the protein CASSERQVGGYTF.

This chain uses TRBV4-2 with TRBJ1-5; 11 nucleotides agree with TRBD1. The junction had 6 bases not matched to a gene; V was cut back by 1 base and J by 7 bases. Germline V gene data show CDR1 as LGHNA and CDR2 as YNFKEQ. The CDR3 spans 16 residues. The CDR3 loop is CASSQVRTGGVQPQHF. CDR3 DNA: TGTGCCAGCAGCCAAGTAAGGACAGGGGGCGTACAGCCCCAGCATTTT.

The chain couples TRBV11-2 to TRBJ2-2; 7 positions match TRBD2. V was pared by 4 bases and J by 4 bases, with 9 bases of the junction left unmatched. Germline-derived CDR1 and CDR2 are SGHAT and FQNNGV. This CDR3 is built from 16 residues. The CDR3 DNA is TGTGCCAGCAGCTCGAGAGCGACTAGCTCCACCGGGGAGCTGTTTTTT. Its translation: CASSSRATSSTGELFF.

The V call is TRBV27, the J call TRBJ1-1; D is undetermined. This CDR3 has 16 amino acids. Germline V gives CDR1 MNHEY, CDR2 SMNVEV (reference sequence). V was clipped by 5 bases and J by 0 bases, with 16 bases between them. DNA of the CDR3: TGTGCCAGCAGTAACGACGGGATAGGGATGAACACTGAAGCTTTCTTT. Its protein product is CASSNDGIGMNTEAFF.

This clone was seen just once. V usage is TRBV7-3 and J usage is TRBJ1-1, with unresolved D. Trimming took off 3 bases at V and 0 bases at J, with 11 bases between the two ends. From germline, CDR1 is SGHTA and CDR2 FQGTGA. This CDR3 comprises 15 residues. CDR3 coding DNA: TGTGCCAGCAGCTTGGGTCCAGGAATGAACACTGAAGCTTTCTTT. Translating it yields CASSLGPGMNTEAFF.

This chain joins TRBV4-1 and TRBJ2-7, with TRBD2 identical over 7 bases. The V segment lost 1 base and the J segment 3 bases; nucleotides outside the gene matches: 9. The CDR3 covers 16 residues. Germline V lookup: CDR1 MGHRA, CDR2 YSYEKL. The CDR3 loop is CASSQGVGGGVYEQYF. DNA for the CDR3: TGCGCCAGCAGCCAAGGCGTTGGGGGAGGGGTCTACGAGCAGTACTTC.

CDR3 in DNA: TGTGCCAGCAGTCCCTCGGGAACCTACGAGCAGTACTTC. It encodes CASSPSGTYEQYF. The V and J genes are TRBV13 and TRBJ2-7; D possibly corresponds to TRBD2 (5 bases). V was cut by 6 bases and J by 2 bases, with 11 bases left in between. This CDR3 has 13 amino acids. Germline CDR1 PRHDT, CDR2 FYEKMQ (reference sequence).

The rearrangement joins TRBV7-2 to TRBJ2-7, with D uncertain. Germline V gene data show CDR1 as SGHTA and CDR2 as FQGNSA. The CDR3 spans 15 residues. V lost 1 base and J 2 bases, leaving 12 bases between the germline ends. CDR3 sequence: CASSLEVASAYEQYF. The CDR3 bases are TGTGCCAGCAGCTTAGAAGTCGCGTCGGCCTACGAGCAGTACTTC.

This chain uses TRBV5-1 with TRBJ1-4; tentatively, D is TRBD1 (5 bases). CDR1 SGHRS and CDR2 YFSETQ come from the germline V gene. Between the trimmed V and J ends, which lost 0 bases and 3 bases, there was a span of 9 bases. The CDR3 length is 15 residues. The CDR3 sequence: CASSLEGLPNEKLFF. CDR3 coding DNA: TGCGCCAGCAGCTTGGAGGGGTTGCCTAATGAAAAACTGTTTTTT.

The chain has TRBV2 and TRBJ1-2, with D uncertain. The CDR3 covers 14 residues. V dropped 2 bases and J dropped 4 bases, with 11 bases sitting between them. Per the germline V gene, CDR1 is SNHLY and CDR2 is FYNNEI. The CDR3 nucleotides are TGTGCCAGCAGTGAACCAACGACAACCTATGGCTACACCTTC. Translated: CASSEPTTTYGYTF.

This clone has only a few counts. The chain couples TRBV4-2 to TRBJ1-2; D is possibly TRBD1 (5 bases). V was trimmed by 1 base and J by 4 bases, leaving 13 bases between them. Germline loops: CDR1 LGHNA, CDR2 YNFKEQ. The CDR3 consists of 15 residues. The CDR3 reads CASSQGGGGAYGYTF. For the CDR3, the DNA is TGTGCCAGCAGCCAAGGGGGGGGTGGTGCCTATGGCTACACCTTC.

This clone was observed a handful of times. This sequence joins TRBV6-1 and TRBJ1-2; D remains ambiguous. V was cut by 9 bases and J by 0 bases, with 11 bases left in between. This CDR3 has 13 residues. Germline V gene lookup returns CDR1 MNHNS and CDR2 SASEGT. CDR3 DNA sequence: TGTGCCAGTTCCCCATTAGCTAACTATGGCTACACCTTC. The encoded protein is CASSPLANYGYTF.

The chain has TRBV6-1 and TRBJ1-3; D unclear. The V gene lost 1 base and the J gene lost 2 bases, with 9 bases spanning the gap. The CDR3 is made up of 15 amino acids. Per germline, CDR1 MNHNS and CDR2 SASEGT. The CDR3 DNA follows: TGTGCCAGCAGTGAAGGCGCATCCCCTGGAAACACCATATATTTT. It encodes CASSEGASPGNTIYF.

The chain carries TRBV2 and TRBJ2-7, with TRBD2 matching over 12 bases. CDR1 and CDR2 from the germline V gene are SNHLY and FYNNEI. The CDR3 consists of 15 residues. V was clipped by 3 bases and J by 2 bases; unmatched bases: 2. CDR3 loop: CASSDLAGGTYEQYF. For the CDR3, the DNA is TGTGCCAGCAGTGACCTAGCGGGAGGGACCTACGAGCAGTACTTC.

This sequence joins TRBV7-2 and TRBJ2-5; 8 bases are a match to TRBD1. V shed 3 bases, J shed 2 bases, and the junction held 8 bases outside the gene matches. The CDR3 totals 16 residues. The germline V gene encodes CDR1 SGHTA and CDR2 FQGNSA. DNA for the CDR3: TGTGCCAGCAGCTTTTACGGAAACAGGGGGCAAGAGACCCAGTACTTC. Its translation is CASSFYGNRGQETQYF.

This clone turned up a few times. This chain joins TRBV9 and TRBJ1-2; 12 positions agree with TRBD1. The CDR3 contains 17 residues. In germline, CDR1 is SGDLS, CDR2 YYNGEE. Trimming cost V 2 bases and J 0 bases; bases outside gene matches: 5. Written as DNA, the CDR3 is TGTGCCAGCAGCGTCGGGACAGGGGGCCTGGCTAACTATGGCTACACCTTC. It translates to CASSVGTGGLANYGYTF.

CDR3 loop: CAWSVRGQGRRPQHF. The CDR3 DNA reads as TGTGCCTGGAGTGTACGGGGACAGGGGAGGAGGCCCCAGCATTTT. The chain carries TRBV30 and TRBJ1-5, with 10 bases lining up with TRBD1. V was clipped by 0 bases and J by 9 bases; unmatched bases: 8. The CDR3 has 15 residues. CDR1 is GTSNPN, CDR2 SVGIG, per germline (reference sequence). The full variable domain, rest sourced from reference TRBV30 and TRBJ1-5, is SQTIHQWPATLVQPVGSPLSLECTVEGTSNPNLYWYRQAAGRGLQLLFYSVGIGQISSEVPQNLSASRPQDRQFILSSKKLLLSDSGFYLCAWSVRGQGRRPQHFGDGTRLSIL.

The chain joins TRBV5-1 to TRBJ1-1; D gene uncertain. The CDR3 totals 13 residues. Germline lookup yields CDR1 SGHRS and CDR2 YFSETQ. V dropped 3 bases and J dropped 4 bases, with 10 bases sitting between them. The DNA of the CDR3 is TGCGCCAGCAGCTCCGGCGGGAGCACTGAAGCTTTCTTT. It translates to CASSSGGSTEAFF.

The J gene is TRBJ1-5, the V gene TRBV4-3; D ambiguous. CDR3 length equals 14 residues. Germline V gene lookup returns CDR1 LGHNA and CDR2 YSLEER. V gave up 1 base and J gave up 4 bases, with 8 bases separating them. Here the CDR3 DNA reads TGCGCCAGCAGCCAAGTGAAAGGTAATCAGCCCCAGCATTTT. Its protein is CASSQVKGNQPQHF.

The chain employs TRBV7-2 and TRBJ2-7; 8 bases are a match to TRBD1. This CDR3 contains 15 residues. The germline V gene has CDR1 SGHTA and CDR2 FQGNSA. Trimming cost V 1 base and J 6 bases; bases outside gene matches: 8. CDR3 amino acids: CASSLDGRGPGEQYF. The CDR3 region has the DNA TGTGCCAGCAGCTTAGATGGCAGGGGGCCGGGCGAGCAGTACTTC. Based on the CDR3 plus reference TRBV7-2 and TRBJ2-7, the full variable domain is GAGVSQSPSNKVTEKGKDVELRCDPISGHTALYWYRQSLGQGLEFLIYFQGNSAPDKSGLPSDRFSAERTGGSVSTLTIQRTQQEDSAVYLCASSLDGRGPGEQYFGPGTRLTVT.

V and J are TRBV19 and TRBJ2-2; D not certain. This CDR3 spans 12 amino acids. The V end lost 7 bases, the J end lost 4 bases, and 7 bases lay between the germline ends. Germline lookup yields CDR1 LNHDA and CDR2 SQIVND (reference sequence). The CDR3 DNA follows: TGTGCCAGTACCAGAGTCACCGGGGAGCTGTTTTTT. Translation: CASTRVTGELFF.

This clone was seen just once. The chain links TRBV28 to TRBJ1-1, with D unresolved. V gave up 4 bases and J gave up 0 bases, with 6 bases separating them. There are 13 residues in the CDR3. The germline V gene encodes CDR1 MDHEN and CDR2 SYDVKM. Here the CDR3 DNA reads TGTGCCAGCAGTTCCCTTATGAACACTGAAGCTTTCTTT. It encodes CASSSLMNTEAFF.

J is TRBJ2-7 and V is TRBV27; no reliable D call. CDR1 and CDR2 (germline): MNHEY, SMNVEV (reference sequence). The V and J ends lost 4 bases and 2 bases respectively, with 9 bases between them. This CDR3 region has 13 residues. The CDR3 DNA reads TGTGCCAGCAGTTCTCAAGTCCCCTACGAGCAGTACTTC. Amino acid sequence: CASSSQVPYEQYF.

The chain uses TRBV5-4 and TRBJ1-2; D call uncertain. V lost 3 bases and J 4 bases, leaving 10 bases between the germline ends. The CDR3 runs 13 residues. Germline values: CDR1 SGHNT, CDR2 YYREEE (reference sequence). The CDR3 nucleotides read TGTGCCAGCAGCTCGGTCCGGCCCTATGGCTACACCTTC. Translation gives CASSSVRPYGYTF.

This rearrangement joins TRBV29-1 to TRBJ2-7; no clear D. CDR1 and CDR2 (germline): SQVTM, ANQGSEA. Trimming left V 4 bases short and J 0 bases short, with 13 bases between. The CDR3 consists of 14 residues. CDR3 nucleotides: TGCAGCGTTGTTAGGTCAACGAGCTCCTACGAGCAGTACTTC. Translation gives CSVVRSTSSYEQYF.

This sequence joins TRBV5-5 and TRBJ2-7; the match to TRBD1 covers 9 bases. This CDR3 is built from 14 residues. V trimming: 6 bases; J trimming: 3 bases; junction bases outside the gene matches: 7. Germline assignment: CDR1 SGHKS and CDR2 YYEKEE (reference sequence). The DNA of the CDR3 is TGTGCCAGCAACCGGGACAGGGCAAGCTACGAGCAGTACTTC. Encoded protein: CASNRDRASYEQYF.

This chain uses TRBV27 with TRBJ1-4; 7 bases match TRBD1. Unmatched junction bases numbered 12, after V lost 4 bases and J lost 7 bases. CDR1 and CDR2 (germline): MNHEY, SMNVEV (reference sequence). CDR3 length equals 16 residues. Here the CDR3 DNA reads TGTGCCAGCAGTTCCAACCTAGGGGGCCTGGGTGAAAAACTGTTTTTT. Translation gives CASSSNLGGLGEKLFF.

This rearrangement joins TRBV9 to TRBJ2-7; 12 positions agree with TRBD2. Per germline, CDR1 SGDLS and CDR2 YYNGEE. With V trimmed by 4 bases and J by 1 base, 3 bases remained unmatched. CDR3 size: 15 residues. The CDR3 nucleotides are TGTGCCAGCAGCCCAGGGACTAGCGGGTCCTACGAGCAGTACTTC. It encodes CASSPGTSGSYEQYF.

The J gene is TRBJ1-2, the V gene TRBV5-4; 7 bases are a match to TRBD1. This CDR3 has 13 amino acids. CDR1 and CDR2 from the germline V gene are SGHNT and YYREEE (reference sequence). The junction had 2 bases not matched to a gene; V was cut back by 3 bases and J by 3 bases. The CDR3 DNA is TGTGCCAGCAGCTGGGGGACAGACTATGGCTACACCTTC. This codes for CASSWGTDYGYTF.

This clone was seen a single time. The rearrangement links TRBV9 to TRBJ1-4; D gene unclear. This CDR3 spans 12 amino acids. Trimming shortened V by 6 bases and J by 8 bases, and 11 bases separated the two germline ends. Germline CDR1 reads SGDLS; CDR2 reads YYNGEE. The CDR3 DNA reads TGTGCCAGCAACCCCTCCGGGGAAAAACTGTTTTTT. As protein: CASNPSGEKLFF.